This T cell receptor (beta chain) is from a study of T-cell reconstitution after alpha-beta-depleted transplantation in children. In its sample, this clonotype was seen many times. Its antigen is unidentified. A TCRbeta library incorporating unique molecular identifiers was prepared. Using its own MiXCR run on the PCR reads, TCRdb lists one record per CDR3 protein. Of approximately 3,100 distinct CDR3 sequences in the sample, 11% were seen once. Study results and limitations: Some patients' high day-60 TCRbeta diversity was attributed to recipient cells surviving conditioning. Most T-cell counts and diversity one year after the transplant came from T cells that were newly produced. Expanded graft clones, several hundred of them, were reportedly the source of alpha-beta T cells about two months after transplant.

The input for sequencing was PBMCs, mostly from graft donor cells, taken 360 days after TCRalphabeta/CD19-depleted stem cell transplant. This receptor was identified in a patient aged 2-10 years who had a stem cell transplant for inherited bone marrow failure, so the T cells may come from the graft donor.

The CDR3 region has the DNA TGCAGTGCCCCACTAGCGGGGCCCTACGAGCAGTACTTC. Its protein is CSAPLAGPYEQYF. The V and J genes are TRBV20-1 and TRBJ2-7, with 10 nucleotides matching TRBD2. Trimming took 6 bases from V and 2 from J; bases not matched to a gene: 4. From germline, CDR1 is DFQATT and CDR2 SNEGSKA (reference sequence). This CDR3 is built from 13 residues.